Each of the 30 T cell receptor beta chains below was sequenced from the same sample in a study of cytomegalovirus exposure and HLA in healthy donors. PCR primers comprised 60 Vbeta and 13 Jbeta primers. The repertoire was sequenced with immunoSEQ multiplex PCR; TCRdb's copy has only in-frame clones and lacks some. Counted here are roughly 110,000 clones, more than 70% occurring once; the ten biggest clones make up roughly 8%. Sequenced: PBMCs. Source of these receptors: a man under 40 in good health and CMV-seronegative.

The CDR3 DNA reads TGTGCCAGCAGTTTTCGACTAGCGGACAATGAGCAGTTCTTC. Amino acids: CASSFRLADNEQFF. The chain joins TRBV28 to TRBJ2-1; 9 bases line up with TRBD2. Losses at the gene ends were 3 bases for V and 5 bases for J; bases not matched to a gene: 2. This CDR3 is 14 amino acids long. The germline CDR1 and CDR2 sequences are MDHEN and SYDVKM. The whole variable domain, remainder taken from reference TRBV28 and TRBJ2-1, is DVKVTQSSRYLVKRTGEKVFLECVQDMDHENMFWYRQDPGLGLRLIYFSYDVKMKEKGDIPEGYSVSREKKERFSLILESASTNQTSMYLCASSFRLADNEQFFGPGTRLTVL.

The chain is built from TRBV28 and TRBJ2-7; the match to TRBD2 covers 8 bases. The CDR3 consists of 14 residues. V was pared by 1 base and J by 7 bases, with 6 bases of the junction left unmatched. Germline values: CDR1 MDHEN, CDR2 SYDVKM. CDR3 amino acids: CASSLSAGAIEQYF. Written as DNA, the CDR3 is TGTGCCAGCAGTTTATCAGCGGGAGCGATTGAGCAGTACTTC.

The sample holds a few counts of this clone. Other DNA sequences in the sample encode the same CDR3. The chain carries TRBV19 and TRBJ1-1; D unclear. Germline V gives CDR1 LNHDA, CDR2 SQIVND (reference sequence). With 3 bases removed from V and 1 base from J, the gap between germline ends came to 9 bases. The CDR3 covers 14 residues. CDR3 nucleotides: TGTGCCAGTAGTATTGTTGGGAGGAACACTGAAGCTTTCTTT. This sequence encodes CASSIVGRNTEAFF.

This chain connects TRBV28 to TRBJ2-1; 10 bases map to TRBD2. The germline gives CDR1 MDHEN, CDR2 SYDVKM. The CDR3 has 21 amino acids. Trimming cost V 1 base and J 3 bases; bases outside gene matches: 18. The CDR3: CASSLSWGLGVASGSYNEQFF. The DNA for the CDR3 is TGTGCCAGCAGTTTATCTTGGGGACTGGGGGTAGCTAGCGGGAGCTACAATGAGCAGTTCTTC.

V and J are TRBV4-1 and TRBJ1-2, with 9 bases identical to TRBD1. The J segment lost 5 bases and the V segment lost 0 bases, leaving 13 bases of the junction unmatched. The germline CDR1 and CDR2 sequences are MGHRA and YSYEKL. The CDR3 consists of 18 residues. CDR3 sequence reads: CASSQEGTGMVRAYGYTF. DNA of the CDR3: TGCGCCAGCAGCCAAGAGGGGACAGGGATGGTGAGGGCTTATGGCTACACCTTC.

In its sample, this clone was seen once. J is TRBJ2-7 and V is TRBV7-9, with 12 bases that match TRBD1. Losses at the gene ends were 5 bases for V and 5 bases for J; bases not matched to a gene: 7. Per germline, CDR1 SEHNR and CDR2 FQNEAQ (reference sequence). The CDR3 length is 15 residues. The CDR3 bases are TGTGCCAGCAGCAAAGCCGGGACAGGGGGCCACGAGCAGTACTTC. It translates to CASSKAGTGGHEQYF. Together with reference TRBV7-9 and TRBJ2-7, the CDR3 gives the full variable domain: DTGVSQNPRHKITKRGQNVTFRCDPISEHNRLYWYRQTLGQGPEFLTYFQNEAQLEKSRLLSDRFSAERPKGSFSTLEIQRTEQGDSAMYLCASSKAGTGGHEQYFGPGTRLTVT.

The chain links TRBV6-4 to TRBJ1-5; D is unclear. V was pared by 5 bases and J by 0 bases, with 5 bases between. This CDR3 contains 13 residues. Per the germline V gene, CDR1 is MRHNA and CDR2 is SNTAGT. The CDR3 nucleotides are TGTGCCAGCAGTACGGGTAGCAATCAGCCCCAGCATTTT. Translated: CASSTGSNQPQHF.

This clone was recorded once. This rearrangement joins TRBV28 to TRBJ2-1, with 11 positions matching TRBD2. With 5 bases clipped from V and 6 bases from J, the junction kept 3 bases outside the gene matches. The germline gives CDR1 MDHEN, CDR2 SYDVKM. CDR3 length: 14 residues. The CDR3 loop reads CASSTTSGSNEQFF. DNA for the CDR3: TGTGCCAGCAGTACCACTAGCGGGAGCAATGAGCAGTTCTTC.

This chain joins TRBV10-3 and TRBJ1-1, with 9 positions matching TRBD1. Germline CDR1 ENHRY, CDR2 SYGVKD. Unmatched junction bases numbered 3, after V lost 0 bases and J lost 4 bases. The CDR3 has 15 residues. For the CDR3, the DNA is TGTGCCATCAGTGAGTCCACAGGGGGCGGCACTGAAGCTTTCTTT. Its translation: CAISESTGGGTEAFF.

The gene calls are TRBV9 and TRBJ2-5, with 9 nucleotides matching TRBD1. The CDR3 totals 14 residues. The J segment lost 5 bases and the V segment lost 4 bases, leaving 6 bases of the junction unmatched. Germline lookup yields CDR1 SGDLS and CDR2 YYNGEE. The CDR3 region has the DNA TGTGCCAGCAGCAGGGGACAGGGCGGGGAGACCCAGTACTTC. Protein: CASSRGQGGETQYF. The full variable domain, in which reference TRBV9 and TRBJ2-5 provide the parts outside the CDR3, is DSGVTQTPKHLITATGQRVTLRCSPRSGDLSVYWYQQSLDQGLQFLIQYYNGEERAKGNILERFSAQQFPDLHSELNLSSLELGDSALYFCASSRGQGGETQYFGPGTRLLVL.

The CDR3 loop reads CASSLQSPSDNEQFF. The CDR3 DNA follows: TGTGCCAGCAGCTTACAGTCCCCAAGTGACAATGAGCAGTTCTTC. This chain links TRBV11-2 with TRBJ2-1, with D unclear. CDR1 is SGHAT, CDR2 FQNNGV, per germline. The V gene lost 2 bases and the J gene lost 5 bases, with 13 bases spanning the gap. This CDR3 comprises 15 residues.

The J gene is TRBJ2-7, the V gene TRBV6-1; 8 bases align to TRBD2. The CDR3 covers 16 residues. V lost 3 bases and J lost 6; bases outside the gene matches: 13. The V gene's germline CDR1 is MNHNS and CDR2 SASEGT. The CDR3 protein is CASSDPTSVFLGEQYF. CDR3 coding DNA: TGTGCCAGCAGTGACCCGACTAGCGTCTTCCTTGGCGAGCAGTACTTC.

This chain joins TRBV10-3 and TRBJ2-5; perhaps TRBD2 as D (6 bases). The CDR3 covers 13 residues. Trimming shortened V by 5 bases and J by 2 bases, and 9 bases separated the two germline ends. The germline V gene encodes CDR1 ENHRY and CDR2 SYGVKD. As DNA, the CDR3 is TGTGCCATCAGTTGGAGGGTACAAGAGACCCAGTACTTC. Amino acids: CAISWRVQETQYF.

This clone was counted many times. The gene calls are TRBV25-1 and TRBJ1-4; possibly TRBD1 for D (6 bases). The CDR3 is 17 amino acids. Germline values: CDR1 MGHDK, CDR2 SYGVNS. V lost 0 bases, J lost 3 bases, and 14 bases lay in between. This CDR3 is CASSEYSSRGSNEKLFF. The DNA of the CDR3 is TGTGCCAGCAGTGAATATAGTAGCAGGGGCTCTAATGAAAAACTGTTTTTT.

This chain joins TRBV14 and TRBJ2-3; 12 positions agree with TRBD2. The CDR3 is made up of 19 amino acids. Germline V gives CDR1 SGHDN, CDR2 FVKESK. The trim removed 2 bases at V and 5 bases at J, leaving 14 bases unmatched. The CDR3 sequence: CASSQSLAGGPLARDTQYF. CDR3 bases: TGTGCCAGCAGCCAATCACTAGCGGGGGGCCCACTAGCAAGAGATACGCAGTATTTT.

Sample share makes this clone medium-sized. V gene TRBV5-4 combines with J gene TRBJ2-7; 7 positions agree with TRBD1. The CDR3 has 15 residues. The junction had 10 bases not matched to a gene; V was cut back by 2 bases and J by 5 bases. CDR1 SGHNT and CDR2 YYREEE come from the germline V gene (reference sequence). Written as DNA, the CDR3 is TGTGCCAGCAGCTTTCAGACAGGGATGATAAACGAGCAGTACTTC. Amino acid sequence: CASSFQTGMINEQYF.

The chain recombines TRBV29-1 with TRBJ2-1; TRBD2 agrees at 11 bases. This CDR3 comprises 13 residues. V gave up 7 bases and J gave up 7 bases; unmatched junction bases: 6. CDR1 is SQVTM, CDR2 ANQGSEA, per germline. The CDR3 region is CSAAGTSGNEQFF. The CDR3 coding sequence is TGCAGCGCCGCCGGGACTAGCGGAAATGAGCAGTTCTTC.

The rearrangement uses TRBV6-1 and TRBJ1-2; 12 nucleotides agree with TRBD1. V was pared by 6 bases and J by 12 bases, with 11 bases of the junction left unmatched. This CDR3 is 14 amino acids long. Per the germline V gene, CDR1 is MNHNS and CDR2 is SASEGT. The CDR3 DNA reads as TGTGCCAGCAGGGCACCGGGACAGGGGGCCGGCGACACCTTC. It specifies CASRAPGQGAGDTF.

The V gene is TRBV19, the J gene TRBJ1-1; no clear D. In germline, CDR1 is LNHDA, CDR2 SQIVND (reference sequence). Deletions cut 4 bases from V and 1 base from J, with 7 bases between. The CDR3 covers 13 residues. CDR3 coding DNA: TGTGCCAGTAGTAGCACAGAGAACACTGAAGCTTTCTTT. This sequence encodes CASSSTENTEAFF.

In its sample, this clone was seen once. The rearrangement joins TRBV15 to TRBJ2-1; TRBD2 agrees at 11 bases. CDR1 is LNHNV and CDR2 is YYDKDF in the germline V gene (reference sequence). CDR3 length: 16 amino acids. The junction had 7 bases not matched to a gene; V was cut back by 1 base and J by 8 bases. The CDR3 coding sequence is TGTGCCACCAGCAGAGGTTTGACTAGCGGGGCCGATGAGCAGTTCTTC. Amino acids: CATSRGLTSGADEQFF.

The chain recombines TRBV21-1 with TRBJ2-3; TRBD1 is the table's D call, not checked against the DNA. TRBV21-1 is assigned pseudogene status. The CDR3 is made up of 17 amino acids. CDR3 residues: CASSKRGRGHNTDTQYF. CDR3 nucleotide sequence: TGTGCCAGCAGCAAAAGGGGTAGGGGACATAACACAGATACGCAGTATTTT.

The gene calls are TRBV29-1 and TRBJ2-7, with D possibly matching TRBD1 (6 bases). The CDR3 is made up of 13 amino acids. Deletions cut 5 bases from V and 1 base from J, with 12 bases between. Germline CDR1 is SQVTM and CDR2 is ANQGSEA. Written as DNA, the CDR3 is TGCAGCGTTCAGACAGGCCTATCCTACGAGCAGTACTTC. This translates into CSVQTGLSYEQYF.

The chain uses TRBV9 and TRBJ1-6, with D uncertain. The length of the CDR3 is 16 residues. The V end lost 4 bases, the J end lost 0 bases, and 11 bases lay between the germline ends. CDR1 SGDLS and CDR2 YYNGEE come from the germline V gene. The CDR3 nucleotides are TGTGCCAGCAGCCCCTCGCTGAGCTCCTATAATTCACCCCTCCACTTT. This encodes CASSPSLSSYNSPLHF. The variable domain in full, completed from reference TRBV9 and TRBJ1-6, reads DSGVTQTPKHLITATGQRVTLRCSPRSGDLSVYWYQQSLDQGLQFLIQYYNGEERAKGNILERFSAQQFPDLHSELNLSSLELGDSALYFCASSPSLSSYNSPLHFGNGTRLTVT.

The chain carries TRBV2 and TRBJ1-2; 9 nucleotides line up with TRBD1. CDR1 and CDR2 from the germline V gene are SNHLY and FYNNEI. The CDR3 is 14 amino acids. The V gene end was trimmed by 7 bases and the J gene end by 6 bases; junction bases not matched to a gene: 9. CDR3 loop: CASNRDRDSDGYTF. Written as DNA, the CDR3 is TGTGCCAGCAACCGGGACAGGGATTCAGATGGCTACACCTTC.

The chain links TRBV5-1 to TRBJ2-2; 9 bases map to TRBD2. The V and J ends lost 7 bases and 3 bases, in that order; junction bases with no gene match: 10. The CDR3 contains 16 residues. Germline-derived CDR1 and CDR2 are SGHRS and YFSETQ. The CDR3 protein is CASSRISGRDTGELFF. The CDR3 bases are TGCGCCAGCTCCCGAATTAGCGGGAGAGACACCGGGGAGCTGTTTTTT.

The genes are TRBV2 and TRBJ2-7; 7 nucleotides line up with TRBD1. Germline V gene lookup returns CDR1 SNHLY and CDR2 FYNNEI. Trimming at V came to 7 bases and at J to 3 bases, leaving 9 bases not matched to a gene. The CDR3 extends over 14 amino acids. CDR3 amino acids: CASTGPNRGYEQYF. In DNA, the CDR3 is TGTGCCAGCACCGGTCCCAACAGGGGCTACGAGCAGTACTTC.

The chain couples TRBV28 to TRBJ2-1, with 14 nucleotides matching TRBD2. Germline CDR1 reads MDHEN; CDR2 reads SYDVKM. The ends lost 4 bases at V and 5 bases at J; junction bases unmatched: 10. This CDR3 comprises 18 residues. CDR3 in DNA: TGTGCCAGCAGTTGGGGACTAGCGGGGGATATGCGGAACAATGAGCAGTTCTTC. Translation gives CASSWGLAGDMRNNEQFF.

This clone was picked up a small number of times. V is TRBV7-3 and J is TRBJ2-3; unclear D gene. CDR3 length: 14 amino acids. Per the germline V gene, CDR1 is SGHTA and CDR2 is FQGTGA. V shed 2 bases and J shed 3 bases, with 9 bases lying between them. Written as DNA, the CDR3 is TGTGCCAGCAGCTTATTATCGTCTACAGATACGCAGTATTTT. Translating it yields CASSLLSSTDTQYF.

The chain joins TRBV27 to TRBJ2-1; 7 bases are shared with TRBD1. There are 15 residues in the CDR3. With 6 bases clipped from V and 5 bases from J, the junction kept 10 bases outside the gene matches. Germline CDR1 and CDR2: MNHEY and SMNVEV (reference sequence). This chain's CDR3 is CASSLGGYMNNEQFF. CDR3 DNA: TGTGCCAGCAGCCTAGGGGGCTATATGAACAATGAGCAGTTCTTC.

CDR3 protein: CASSRGLALTDTQYF. The CDR3 DNA reads as TGTGCCAGCAGCCGGGGACTAGCACTCACAGATACGCAGTATTTT. J is TRBJ2-3 and V is TRBV7-3, with 9 bases matching TRBD2. Germline CDR1 and CDR2: SGHTA and FQGTGA. This CDR3 comprises 15 residues. With V trimmed by 5 bases and J by 2 bases, 5 bases remained unmatched. Full variable domain (remainder filled in from reference TRBV7-3 and TRBJ2-3): GAGVSQTPSNKVTEKGKYVELRCDPISGHTALYWYRQSLGQGPEFLIYFQGTGAADDSGLPNDRFFAVRPEGSVSTLKIQRTERGDSAVYLCASSRGLALTDTQYFGPGTRLTVL.